The T cell receptor (beta chain) under discussion was sequenced for a study of blood T cell repertoires in COVID-19. Study as a whole: COVID-19 samples, acute and convalescent, were from the United States, Italy and Spain. The analysed material was cDNA or gDNA that came from T cells, B-cell-depleted T cells, or PBMCs.

Trimming removed 4 bases from V and 2 bases from J; junction bases left unmatched: 6. Germline CDR1 reads SGHNT; CDR2 reads YYREEE (reference sequence). The CDR3 sequence is 14 residues long. Original methodology: Amplifying reference gene primers gave estimates of nucleated cell counts. Profiling relied on immunoSEQ multiplex PCR, and the TCRdb table lists in-frame clones only, not all of them. V, J and clone size were drawn from that table, and D and trimming were deduced from the DNA. The table has about 23,000 clones, around 94% seen once. Input material: peripheral blood. This clonotype was sampled from a woman between 50 and 59 years old with active COVID-19. The chain has TRBV5-4 and TRBJ2-7; TRBD1 agrees at 7 bases. CDR3 loop: CASSKTGKPYEQYF. The CDR3 DNA reads as TGTGCCAGCAGCAAGACAGGGAAGCCCTACGAGCAGTACTTC.